These T cell receptor beta chains were read from a single sample in a study of identical twins. Each CDR3 protein gets one entry after TCRdb re-called the 5' RACE reads with MiXCR. The sample yields roughly 230,000 distinct CDR3 sequences, approximately 8.3% seen once. The sample also formed part of further work on yellow fever vaccine responses in identical twins.

Sequenced material: CD8+ T cells sorted from blood. Receptor source: a woman between 18 and 29 years old in good health. CDR3s include the opening cysteine and the closing phenylalanine or tryptophan. Fields, in order: clone size, J gene, V gene, D gene, CDR3 DNA, CDR3 protein. The D gene is left open where the match is weak. Clone size is not always given. Where it is, it says once, few, many or a class for expanded clones.

clone_size: few; j_call: TRBJ2-1; v_call: TRBV6-1; d_call: NA; cdr3_nt: TGTGCCAGCAGAGAAACAGGGGGGGTCGCACAGTTCTTC; cdr3_aa: CASRETGGVAQFF
clone_size: few; j_call: TRBJ2-3; v_call: TRBV27; d_call: TRBD2; cdr3_nt: TGTGCCATTAAGGGACTAGTCACGGATACGCAGTATTTT; cdr3_aa: CAIKGLVTDTQYF
clone_size: few; j_call: TRBJ2-1; v_call: TRBV12-3/TRBV12-4; d_call: TRBD2; cdr3_nt: TGTGCCAGCAGTTGGGGGTCTAGCGGGAATGAGCAGTTCTTC; cdr3_aa: CASSWGSSGNEQFF
clone_size: NA; j_call: TRBJ2-5; v_call: TRBV20-1; d_call: NA; cdr3_nt: TGCAGTGCTAGTCAGCTTTGGGCCCAAGAGACCCAGTACTTC; cdr3_aa: CSASQLWAQETQYF
clone_size: NA; j_call: TRBJ2-5; v_call: TRBV12-3/TRBV12-4; d_call: NA; cdr3_nt: TGTGCCAGCAGTTTAGGTCCCGGCGACCAAGACGGGGGAGCAGGTGAGACCCAGTACTTC; cdr3_aa: CASSLGPGDQDGGAGETQYF
clone_size: few; j_call: TRBJ2-1; v_call: TRBV3-1; d_call: NA; cdr3_nt: TGTGCCAGCAGCCAAGAGGGGGTAAGCTCCTACAATGAGCAGTTCTTC; cdr3_aa: CASSQEGVSSYNEQFF
clone_size: NA; j_call: TRBJ2-1; v_call: TRBV7-8; d_call: TRBD1; cdr3_nt: TGTGCCAGCAGCGAACTCCGGGACAGCGGCGATGAGCAGTTCTTC; cdr3_aa: CASSELRDSGDEQFF
clone_size: many; j_call: TRBJ2-3; v_call: TRBV25-1; d_call: NA; cdr3_nt: TGTGCCAGCAGTGAGCGCTTTGCCGGTTCCGCAGATACGCAGTATTTT; cdr3_aa: CASSERFAGSADTQYF
clone_size: few; j_call: TRBJ2-3; v_call: TRBV12-3/TRBV12-4; d_call: NA; cdr3_nt: TGTGCCAGCAGTTTAAAGCACAGGCGGGACGCTAGCACAGATACGCAGTATTTT; cdr3_aa: CASSLKHRRDASTDTQYF
clone_size: few; j_call: TRBJ1-1; v_call: TRBV4-2; d_call: TRBD1; cdr3_nt: TGTGCCAGCAGCCAAGAGGAGGGGGCAAACACTGAAGCTTTCTTT; cdr3_aa: CASSQEEGANTEAFF
clone_size: few; j_call: TRBJ2-5; v_call: TRBV29-1; d_call: TRBD1; cdr3_nt: TGCAGCGTTGACGGGGATTTGGACAGGGGGGGGGAGACCCAGTACTTC; cdr3_aa: CSVDGDLDRGGETQYF
clone_size: few; j_call: TRBJ2-1; v_call: TRBV4-2; d_call: TRBD2; cdr3_nt: TGTGCCAGCAGCCAAGAACTAGCTGGACTAGCGGGCTTGAGAGGGAATGAGCAGTTCTTC; cdr3_aa: CASSQELAGLAGLRGNEQFF
clone_size: many; j_call: TRBJ2-7; v_call: TRBV15; d_call: TRBD2; cdr3_nt: TGTGCCACCAGCGCCCGGACTAGTTTCGAGCAGTACTTC; cdr3_aa: CATSARTSFEQYF
clone_size: NA; j_call: TRBJ2-5; v_call: TRBV27; d_call: NA; cdr3_nt: TGTGCCAGCAGGCTGAGTCAGGACGGATCCCCGACCCAGTACTTC; cdr3_aa: CASRLSQDGSPTQYF
clone_size: many; j_call: TRBJ2-5; v_call: TRBV28; d_call: NA; cdr3_nt: TGTGCCAGCAGTTTCCGGAGGGTAGGGAAAGAGACCCAGTACTTC; cdr3_aa: CASSFRRVGKETQYF
clone_size: few; j_call: TRBJ1-2; v_call: TRBV5-1; d_call: NA; cdr3_nt: TGCGCCAGCAGCTTGGAGTTCTTGGGGCACAACTATGGCTACACCTTC; cdr3_aa: CASSLEFLGHNYGYTF
clone_size: NA; j_call: TRBJ2-1; v_call: TRBV7-9; d_call: NA; cdr3_nt: TGTGCCAGCAGCTACCCCTTGGCAGACAATGAGCAGTTCTTC; cdr3_aa: CASSYPLADNEQFF
clone_size: many; j_call: TRBJ2-1; v_call: TRBV4-2; d_call: TRBD1; cdr3_nt: TGTGCCAGCAGCCCGGGACAGGGGGCGGACAATGAGCAGTTCTTC; cdr3_aa: CASSPGQGADNEQFF
clone_size: few; j_call: TRBJ2-7; v_call: TRBV6-2/TRBV6-3; d_call: TRBD1; cdr3_nt: TGTGCCAGCAGTGATCCGCCTCTTAGACAGGGCCCTACCTACGAGCAGTACTTC; cdr3_aa: CASSDPPLRQGPTYEQYF
clone_size: NA; j_call: TRBJ2-1; v_call: TRBV7-7; d_call: TRBD2; cdr3_nt: TGTGCTAGCAGCCCCTTCGGGACTAGCGGGAGTTGGGACAATGAGCAGTTCTTC; cdr3_aa: CASSPFGTSGSWDNEQFF
clone_size: many; j_call: TRBJ2-4; v_call: TRBV4-3; d_call: TRBD1; cdr3_nt: TGCGCCAGCAGCCAAGATCAGACAGGGGGCTTGCAGTACTTC; cdr3_aa: CASSQDQTGGLQYF
clone_size: NA; j_call: TRBJ2-1; v_call: TRBV4-3; d_call: NA; cdr3_nt: TGCGCCAGCAGCCAAGATTTGCGCGGTGATGAGCAGTTCTTC; cdr3_aa: CASSQDLRGDEQFF
clone_size: NA; j_call: TRBJ2-1; v_call: TRBV20-1; d_call: TRBD2; cdr3_nt: TGCAGTGCTAGGTTGCTAGCGGATTACAATGAGCAGTTCTTC; cdr3_aa: CSARLLADYNEQFF
clone_size: NA; j_call: TRBJ2-1; v_call: TRBV20-1; d_call: NA; cdr3_nt: TGCAGTGCTAGAGATGGATTAAGGCGGGATGAGCAGTTCTTC; cdr3_aa: CSARDGLRRDEQFF
clone_size: NA; j_call: TRBJ1-1; v_call: TRBV4-2; d_call: NA; cdr3_nt: TGTGCCAGCAGCCAAGTTCAGGGCTCGAGATCTGAAGCTTTCTTT; cdr3_aa: CASSQVQGSRSEAFF
clone_size: NA; j_call: TRBJ2-6; v_call: TRBV12-5; d_call: NA; cdr3_nt: TGTGCTAGTGGTTTGTTAGGGGAGGCTGGGGCCAACGTCCTGACTTTC; cdr3_aa: CASGLLGEAGANVLTF
clone_size: NA; j_call: TRBJ2-5; v_call: TRBV5-6; d_call: TRBD2; cdr3_nt: TGTGCCAGCAGCTTGGGCTTCTCGGGGGGGCCGGAGACCCAGTACTTC; cdr3_aa: CASSLGFSGGPETQYF
clone_size: many; j_call: TRBJ2-7; v_call: TRBV7-2; d_call: NA; cdr3_nt: TGTGCCAGCAGACAGGGAAATAACTACGAGCAGTACTTC; cdr3_aa: CASRQGNNYEQYF
clone_size: few; j_call: TRBJ2-2; v_call: TRBV7-9; d_call: NA; cdr3_nt: TGTGCCAGCAGCCAAAGAGATAAGGGGAACACCGGGGAGCTGTTTTTT; cdr3_aa: CASSQRDKGNTGELFF
clone_size: few; j_call: TRBJ1-1; v_call: TRBV11-2; d_call: TRBD1; cdr3_nt: TGTGCCAGCAGCCTGGGACAGTTTAGTGGGTTGACTGAAGCTTTCTTT; cdr3_aa: CASSLGQFSGLTEAFF
clone_size: few; j_call: TRBJ2-1; v_call: TRBV27; d_call: NA; cdr3_nt: TGTGCCAGCAGTTTTAAGGGTGAGCAGTTCTTC; cdr3_aa: CASSFKGEQFF
clone_size: NA; j_call: TRBJ2-1; v_call: TRBV7-3; d_call: NA; cdr3_nt: TGTGCCAGCAGCCTCACCTTGGGGACCAACAATGAGCAGTTCTTC; cdr3_aa: CASSLTLGTNNEQFF
clone_size: many; j_call: TRBJ2-4; v_call: TRBV29-1; d_call: TRBD2; cdr3_nt: TGCAGCGTTGAACTAGCGGAACCCTTAGCCAAAAACATTCAGTACTTC; cdr3_aa: CSVELAEPLAKNIQYF
clone_size: NA; j_call: TRBJ2-5; v_call: TRBV2; d_call: NA; cdr3_nt: TGTGCCAGCAGTGAGTCCCCGAGGGCCCAGTACTTC; cdr3_aa: CASSESPRAQYF
clone_size: NA; j_call: TRBJ1-1; v_call: TRBV5-1; d_call: NA; cdr3_nt: TGCGCCAGCAGCGTAAAACAGGGCCAAATGGTTGAAGCTTTCTTT; cdr3_aa: CASSVKQGQMVEAFF
clone_size: NA; j_call: TRBJ2-7; v_call: TRBV27; d_call: NA; cdr3_nt: TGTGCCAGCAGCCCTCGGGGCAGGGTCTCCTACGAGCAGTACTTC; cdr3_aa: CASSPRGRVSYEQYF
clone_size: once; j_call: TRBJ2-5; v_call: TRBV7-6; d_call: TRBD2; cdr3_nt: TGTGCCAGCAGCTCGACGATTCCGGGGGGTCCTATTTGGGAGACCCAGTACTTC; cdr3_aa: CASSSTIPGGPIWETQYF
clone_size: NA; j_call: TRBJ1-1; v_call: TRBV7-9; d_call: NA; cdr3_nt: TGTGCCAGCAGGGGGGGTTGGGGCACTGAAGCTTTCTTT; cdr3_aa: CASRGGWGTEAFF
clone_size: few; j_call: TRBJ2-3; v_call: TRBV10-3; d_call: NA; cdr3_nt: TGTGCCACCCGCGGGGCAGATACGCAGTATTTT; cdr3_aa: CATRGADTQYF
clone_size: NA; j_call: TRBJ2-5; v_call: TRBV24-1; d_call: NA; cdr3_nt: TGTGCCACCAGTGACCCAAAGAACGGACATGGGGAGACCCAGTACTTC; cdr3_aa: CATSDPKNGHGETQYF
clone_size: few; j_call: TRBJ2-2; v_call: TRBV12-3/TRBV12-4; d_call: TRBD2; cdr3_nt: TGTGCCAGCAGCCCCCCGGGACTAGCGGGGCCCGGGGAGCTGTTTTTT; cdr3_aa: CASSPPGLAGPGELFF